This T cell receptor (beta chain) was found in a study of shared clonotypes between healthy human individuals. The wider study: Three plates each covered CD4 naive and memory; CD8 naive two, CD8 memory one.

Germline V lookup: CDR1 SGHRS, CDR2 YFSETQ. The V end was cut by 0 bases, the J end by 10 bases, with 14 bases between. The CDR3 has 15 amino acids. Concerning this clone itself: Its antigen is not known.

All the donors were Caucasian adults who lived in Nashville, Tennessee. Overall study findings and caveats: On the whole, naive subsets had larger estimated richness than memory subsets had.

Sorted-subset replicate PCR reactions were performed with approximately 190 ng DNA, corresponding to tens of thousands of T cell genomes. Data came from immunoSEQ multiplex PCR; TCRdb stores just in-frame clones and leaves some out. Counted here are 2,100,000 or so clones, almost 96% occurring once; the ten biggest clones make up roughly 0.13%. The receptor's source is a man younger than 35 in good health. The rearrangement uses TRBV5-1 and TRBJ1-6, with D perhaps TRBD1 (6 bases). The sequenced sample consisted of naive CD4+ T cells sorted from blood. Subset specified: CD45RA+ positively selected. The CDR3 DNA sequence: TGCGCCAGCAGCTTGGTTACAGGGACGGAATCACCCCTCCACTTT. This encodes CASSLVTGTESPLHF. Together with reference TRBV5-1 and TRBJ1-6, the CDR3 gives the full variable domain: KAGVTQTPRYLIKTRGQQVTLSCSPISGHRSVSWYQQTPGQGLQFLFEYFSETQRNKGNFPGRFSGRQFSNSRSEMNVSTLELGDSALYLCASSLVTGTESPLHFGNGTRLTVT.